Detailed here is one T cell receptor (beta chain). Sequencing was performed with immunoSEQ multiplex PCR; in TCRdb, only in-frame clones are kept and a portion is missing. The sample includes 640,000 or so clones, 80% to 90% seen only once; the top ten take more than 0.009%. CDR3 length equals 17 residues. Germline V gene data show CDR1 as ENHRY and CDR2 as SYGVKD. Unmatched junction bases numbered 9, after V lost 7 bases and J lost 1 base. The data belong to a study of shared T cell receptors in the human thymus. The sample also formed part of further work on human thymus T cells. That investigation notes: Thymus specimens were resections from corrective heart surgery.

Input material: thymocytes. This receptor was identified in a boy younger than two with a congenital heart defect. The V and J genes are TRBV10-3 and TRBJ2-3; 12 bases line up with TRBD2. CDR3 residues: CAIKASGGERGTDTQYF. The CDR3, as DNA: TGTGCCATCAAAGCTAGCGGGGGGGAAAGGGGCACAGATACGCAGTATTTT.